These 22 T cell receptor beta chains originate from one sample sequenced in a study of T cell responses to AZD1222 COVID-19 vaccine. Repertoires were generated with immunoSEQ multiplex PCR, while TCRdb's copy carries only in-frame clones and drops some. The sample carries 100,000 to 150,000 clones, around 89% recorded once. Material: peripheral blood, obtained on day 0 of AZD1222 vaccination. The receptors derive from an adult in good health.

V gene TRBV29-1 combines with J gene TRBJ1-1; D is ambiguous. This CDR3 has 17 residues. Germline V gives CDR1 SQVTM, CDR2 ANQGSEA. Trimming cost V 0 bases and J 2 bases, with 19 bases left between them. CDR3 in DNA: TGCAGCGTTGAAGATCGGACTAGGGCAGGAGGTAACACTGAAGCTTTCTTT. Translated: CSVEDRTRAGGNTEAFF. Supplemented by reference TRBV29-1 and TRBJ1-1, the full variable domain reads SAVISQKPSRDICQRGTSLTIQCQVDSQVTMMFWYRQQPGQSLTLIATANQGSEATYESGFVIDKFPISRPNLTFSTLTVSNMSPEDSSIYLCSVEDRTRAGGNTEAFFGQGTRLTVV.

The chain uses TRBV5-1 and TRBJ2-7; tentative D call: TRBD2 (6 bases). The CDR3 sequence is 15 residues long. Germline assignment: CDR1 SGHRS and CDR2 YFSETQ. V was trimmed by 4 bases and J by 0 bases, leaving 14 bases between them. The CDR3 nucleotides are TGCGCCAGCAGCCCGGGAGAAGTTCACTCCTACGAGCAGTACTTC. Translation gives CASSPGEVHSYEQYF.

This clone was detected a few times. This rearrangement joins TRBV7-9 to TRBJ2-1; 8 bases fit TRBD2. Trimming cost V 5 bases and J 0 bases; bases outside gene matches: 6. CDR1 SEHNR and CDR2 FQNEAQ come from the germline V gene (reference sequence). This CDR3 has 16 amino acids. This CDR3 is CASSTTSGSSYNEQFF. CDR3 coding DNA: TGTGCCAGCAGCACAACTAGCGGCAGCTCCTACAATGAGCAGTTCTTC.

V usage is TRBV2 and J usage is TRBJ2-1; TRBD2 matches at 7 bases. The ends lost 6 bases at V and 6 bases at J; junction bases unmatched: 8. Germline V gene data show CDR1 as SNHLY and CDR2 as FYNNEI. The CDR3 consists of 14 residues. The CDR3: CASRRGSPSNEQFF. CDR3 sequence (DNA): TGTGCCAGCAGGCGCGGGAGTCCTAGCAATGAGCAGTTCTTC.

The chain joins TRBV7-6 to TRBJ2-3, with 9 bases that match TRBD2. The V and J ends lost 0 bases and 0 bases, in that order; junction bases with no gene match: 7. Looked up from germline, CDR1 is SGHVS and CDR2 is FNYEAQ. The CDR3 has 18 amino acids. For the CDR3, the DNA is TGTGCCAGCAGCTTAGCTAGCGGGAGACAGCCTAGCACAGATACGCAGTATTTT. Protein product: CASSLASGRQPSTDTQYF. Full variable domain (remainder filled in from reference TRBV7-6 and TRBJ2-3): GAGVSQSPRYKVTKRGQDVALRCDPISGHVSLYWYRQALGQGPEFLTYFNYEAQQDKSGLPNDRFSAERPEGSISTLTIQRTEQRDSAMYRCASSLASGRQPSTDTQYFGPGTRLTVL.

The chain employs TRBV29-1 and TRBJ2-7, with a weak D call TRBD1 (5 bases). The germline gives CDR1 SQVTM, CDR2 ANQGSEA. V was cut by 6 bases and J by 3 bases, with 9 bases left in between. CDR3 size: 11 residues. The CDR3 bases are TGCAGCGTGAACAGGAACTACGAGCAGTACTTC. Protein: CSVNRNYEQYF.

The chain carries TRBV10-2 and TRBJ2-7, with a weak D call TRBD1 (6 bases). This CDR3 contains 12 residues. Germline lookup yields CDR1 WSHSY and CDR2 SAAADI. V was clipped by 9 bases and J by 3 bases, with 12 bases between them. The CDR3 sequence is CASSGTHYEQYF. The CDR3 DNA reads TGCGCCAGTTCCGGGACACACTACGAGCAGTACTTC.

This chain uses TRBV3-1 (or the pseudogene TRBV3-2) with TRBJ1-1; D gene uncertain. Trimming took off 1 base at V and 2 bases at J, with 17 bases between the two ends. The length of the CDR3 is 17 residues. Germline lookup yields CDR1 LGHDT and CDR2 YNNKEL (reference sequence). CDR3: CASSQVMFGDINTEAFF. The CDR3 DNA reads as TGTGCCAGCAGCCAAGTTATGTTTGGGGATATCAACACTGAAGCTTTCTTT.

This chain connects TRBV30 to TRBJ2-1; no reliable D call. Trimming pared 2 bases from V and 8 bases from J, leaving 7 bases between. Germline CDR1 and CDR2: GTSNPN and SVGIG (reference sequence). CDR3 length equals 11 residues. The CDR3 DNA follows: TGTGCCTGGAGTCTTAGAGATGAGCAGTTCTTC. Protein sequence: CAWSLRDEQFF.

V is TRBV6-5 and J is TRBJ2-7; 9 bases agree with TRBD2. The CDR3 sequence is 16 residues long. CDR1 and CDR2 (germline): MNHEY, SVGAGI. J gave up 4 bases and V 3 bases, and 10 bases lay outside the gene matches. The CDR3 DNA follows: TGTGCCAGCAGTTATTCCGCGGCTAGCGGGATTTACGAGCAGTACTTC. It yields the protein CASSYSAASGIYEQYF.

The chain employs TRBV11-2 and TRBJ2-7; 9 nucleotides align to TRBD2. The germline V gene has CDR1 SGHAT and CDR2 FQNNGV. This CDR3 is 15 amino acids long. Trimming at V came to 6 bases and at J to 0 bases, leaving 6 bases not matched to a gene. This CDR3 reads CASRPAGGGSYEQYF. Written as DNA, the CDR3 is TGTGCCAGCAGGCCAGCGGGAGGAGGCTCCTACGAGCAGTACTTC.

The chain couples TRBV9 to TRBJ2-1, with 7 bases lining up with TRBD1. Germline loops: CDR1 SGDLS, CDR2 YYNGEE. Trimming at V came to 3 bases and at J to 7 bases, leaving 10 bases not matched to a gene. The CDR3 sequence is 15 residues long. CDR3: CASSAPGQPDNEQFF. Here the CDR3 DNA reads TGTGCCAGCAGCGCACCGGGACAGCCTGATAATGAGCAGTTCTTC.

The rearrangement joins TRBV15 to TRBJ2-7; 16 nucleotides agree with TRBD2. The V and J ends lost 5 bases and 2 bases, in that order; junction bases with no gene match: 12. Germline V CDR1 and CDR2: LNHNV, YYDKDF (reference sequence). The length of the CDR3 is 19 residues. CDR3 amino acids: CATSATLSGTSGRAYEQYF. CDR3 nucleotides: TGTGCCACCAGCGCCACCCTGTCCGGGACTAGCGGGAGGGCCTACGAGCAGTACTTC.

This clone was seen just once. This chain links TRBV5-1 with TRBJ2-7; D may be TRBD1 or TRBD2 (5 bases each). The germline V gene encodes CDR1 SGHRS and CDR2 YFSETQ. V was trimmed by 4 bases and J by 3 bases, leaving 14 bases between them. This CDR3 comprises 14 residues. The CDR3 bases are TGCGCCAGCAGCGTGGGGGACGGCAACTACGAGCAGTACTTC. Protein product: CASSVGDGNYEQYF.

The chain uses TRBV18 and TRBJ2-5, with 7 bases lining up with TRBD2. V was pared by 3 bases and J by 2 bases, with 0 bases of the junction left unmatched. Germline CDR1 reads KGHSH; CDR2 reads LQKENI. The CDR3 spans 13 residues. CDR3 sequence (DNA): TGTGCCAGCTCACCGGGAGGGCAAGAGACCCAGTACTTC. It yields the protein CASSPGGQETQYF. Filled out from reference TRBV18 and TRBJ2-5, the complete variable domain reads NAGVMQNPRHLVRRRGQEARLRCSPMKGHSHVYWYRQLPEEGLKFMVYLQKENIIDESGMPKERFSAEFPKEGPSILRIQQVVRGDSAAYFCASSPGGQETQYFGPGTRLLVL.

The chain recombines TRBV6-5 with TRBJ2-7; the match to TRBD1 covers 9 bases. The CDR3 has 15 residues. The V gene end was trimmed by 4 bases and the J gene end by 0 bases; junction bases not matched to a gene: 4. CDR1 is MNHEY and CDR2 is SVGAGI in the germline V gene. For the CDR3, the DNA is TGTGCCAGCAGTTTGGGACAGGGTTACTCCTACGAGCAGTACTTC. Its protein is CASSLGQGYSYEQYF.

This chain connects TRBV7-9 to TRBJ2-7; 8 nucleotides agree with TRBD1. CDR3 size: 15 residues. Germline V gene sequence: CDR1 SEHNR, CDR2 FQNEAQ (reference sequence). V trimming: 0 bases; J trimming: 4 bases; junction bases outside the gene matches: 5. The CDR3 sequence is CASSLAAGGWYEQYF. Here the CDR3 DNA reads TGTGCCAGCAGCTTAGCGGCAGGGGGCTGGTACGAGCAGTACTTC.

V is TRBV7-6 and J is TRBJ2-7, with 8 bases matching TRBD1. Looked up from germline, CDR1 is SGHVS and CDR2 is FNYEAQ. The V gene end was trimmed by 0 bases and the J gene end by 4 bases; junction bases not matched to a gene: 5. The CDR3 length is 15 residues. CDR3 DNA sequence: TGTGCCAGCAGCTTAGCACACAGGGGGATGTACGAGCAGTACTTC. This sequence encodes CASSLAHRGMYEQYF. The complete variable domain, with remaining parts taken from reference TRBV7-6 and TRBJ2-7, reads GAGVSQSPRYKVTKRGQDVALRCDPISGHVSLYWYRQALGQGPEFLTYFNYEAQQDKSGLPNDRFSAERPEGSISTLTIQRTEQRDSAMYRCASSLAHRGMYEQYFGPGTRLTVT.

The rearrangement uses TRBV10-3 and TRBJ2-6; D may be TRBD2 (5 bases). The CDR3 is 23 residues long. V was clipped by 5 bases and J by 1 base, with 33 bases between them. CDR1 is ENHRY and CDR2 is SYGVKD in the germline V gene. CDR3 nucleotide sequence: TGTGCCATCAGTACGTACAGCGATCCGAGGGCCCGACCGAACCTATCTGGGGCCAACGTCCTGACTTTC. Translation: CAISTYSDPRARPNLSGANVLTF.

The chain links TRBV5-1 to TRBJ2-2, with D possibly matching TRBD2 (6 bases). The CDR3 sequence is 15 residues long. Germline V gives CDR1 SGHRS, CDR2 YFSETQ. V lost 2 bases and J 3 bases, leaving 11 bases between the germline ends. In DNA form, the CDR3 reads TGCGCCAGCAGCTTAGCCCGGGGGTACACCGGGGAGCTGTTTTTT. As protein: CASSLARGYTGELFF.

V and J are TRBV2 and TRBJ2-2, with D maybe TRBD2 (6 bases). Trimming took 3 bases from V and 4 from J, leaving 12 bases between them. Germline CDR1 is SNHLY and CDR2 is FYNNEI. The CDR3 sequence is 15 residues long. The CDR3 region has the DNA TGTGCCAGCAGTGAGGGAGGCCCGTTCACCGGGGAGCTGTTTTTT. Protein: CASSEGGPFTGELFF.

The chain links TRBV20-1 to TRBJ2-7; no clear D gene. V shed 5 bases and J shed 6 bases, with 11 bases lying between them. This CDR3 has 11 amino acids. In germline, CDR1 is DFQATT, CDR2 SNEGSKA (reference sequence). The CDR3 sequence: CSAASVGEQYF. The CDR3, as DNA: TGCAGTGCTGCCTCTGTCGGCGAGCAGTACTTC.